This TCR beta chain emerged from a study of shared clonotypes between healthy human individuals. This CDR3 contains 19 residues. V was pared by 4 bases and J by 0 bases, with 24 bases between. The germline gives CDR1 KGHSH, CDR2 LQKENI. The authors ran unsorted PBMC replicate PCRs on 250 to 350 ng DNA, 25,000 to 35,000 T cell genomes. Bulk PBMC genomic DNA spanned ten immunoSEQ deep plates. Sequencing was performed with immunoSEQ multiplex PCR; in TCRdb, only in-frame clones are kept and a portion is missing. This sample has approximately 470,000 clones, with approximately 84% found just once. The study, taken as a whole, reports: The sampled material consisted only of blood, and tissue repertoires are likely to differ. Represented diversity, genetic and exposure-history alike, was limited by few donors.

Worth noting for this clone: What it binds is not known.

The sequenced sample was PBMCs. V is TRBV18 and J is TRBJ1-2; D may be TRBD1 (5 bases). The clonotype comes from a woman aged 40 to 55 in good health. Some clones in this sample may be carry-over from other donors' samples. The CDR3 DNA sequence: TGTGCCAGCTCACGCGGTATACCCGGGACGGACCCAGCTAACTATGGCTACACCTTC. It translates to CASSRGIPGTDPANYGYTF.